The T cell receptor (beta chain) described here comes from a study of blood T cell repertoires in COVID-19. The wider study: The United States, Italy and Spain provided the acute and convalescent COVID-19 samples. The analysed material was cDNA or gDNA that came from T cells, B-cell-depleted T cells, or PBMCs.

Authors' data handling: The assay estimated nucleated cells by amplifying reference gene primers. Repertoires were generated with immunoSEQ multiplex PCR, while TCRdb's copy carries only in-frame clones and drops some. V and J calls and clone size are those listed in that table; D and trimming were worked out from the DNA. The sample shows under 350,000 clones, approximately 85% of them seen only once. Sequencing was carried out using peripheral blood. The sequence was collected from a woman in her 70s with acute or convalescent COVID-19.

The CDR3 nucleotides read TGTGCCAGCAGCGCCACAGGGGGAGATACGCAGTATTTT. Translation: CASSATGGDTQYF. This chain joins TRBV11-3 and TRBJ2-3; 8 bases match TRBD1. This CDR3 has 13 amino acids. Losses at the gene ends were 5 bases for V and 5 bases for J; bases not matched to a gene: 3. Germline V lookup: CDR1 SGHNT, CDR2 YENEEA.